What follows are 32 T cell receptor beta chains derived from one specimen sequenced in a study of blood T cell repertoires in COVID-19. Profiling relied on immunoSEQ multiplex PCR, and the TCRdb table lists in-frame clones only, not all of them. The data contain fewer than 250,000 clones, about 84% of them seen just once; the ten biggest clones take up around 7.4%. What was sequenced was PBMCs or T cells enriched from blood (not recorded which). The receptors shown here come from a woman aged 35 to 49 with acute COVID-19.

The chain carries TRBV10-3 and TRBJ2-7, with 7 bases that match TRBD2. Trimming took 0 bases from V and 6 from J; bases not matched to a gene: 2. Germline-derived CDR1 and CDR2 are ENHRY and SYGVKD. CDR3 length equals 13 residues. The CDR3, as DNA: TGTGCCATCAGTGAGTCGGGAGGGACCGAGCAGTACTTC. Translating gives CAISESGGTEQYF.

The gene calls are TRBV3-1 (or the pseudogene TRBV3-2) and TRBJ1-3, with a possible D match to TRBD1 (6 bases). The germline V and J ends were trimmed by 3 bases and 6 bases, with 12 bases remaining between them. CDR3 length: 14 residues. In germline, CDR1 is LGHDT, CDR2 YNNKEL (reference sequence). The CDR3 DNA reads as TGTGCCAGCAGCCAGAGGGGGACCTTAAACACCATATATTTT. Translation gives CASSQRGTLNTIYF.

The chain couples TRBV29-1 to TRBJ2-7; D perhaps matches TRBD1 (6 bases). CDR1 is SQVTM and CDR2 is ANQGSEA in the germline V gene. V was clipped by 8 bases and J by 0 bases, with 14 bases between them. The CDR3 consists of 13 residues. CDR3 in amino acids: CSSTGQSSYEQYF. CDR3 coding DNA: TGCAGCTCGACGGGACAAAGCTCCTACGAGCAGTACTTC.

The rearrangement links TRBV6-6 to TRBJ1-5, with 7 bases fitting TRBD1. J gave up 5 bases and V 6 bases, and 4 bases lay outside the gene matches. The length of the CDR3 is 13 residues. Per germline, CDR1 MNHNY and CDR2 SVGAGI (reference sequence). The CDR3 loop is CASRPDRDQPQHF. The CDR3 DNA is TGTGCCAGCAGACCTGACAGGGATCAGCCCCAGCATTTT.

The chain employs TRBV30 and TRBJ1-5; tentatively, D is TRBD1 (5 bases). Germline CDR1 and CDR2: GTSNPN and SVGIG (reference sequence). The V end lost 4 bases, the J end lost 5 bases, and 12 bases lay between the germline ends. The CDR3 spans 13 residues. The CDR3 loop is CAWNDRVDQPQHF. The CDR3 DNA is TGTGCCTGGAACGACAGAGTTGATCAGCCCCAGCATTTT.

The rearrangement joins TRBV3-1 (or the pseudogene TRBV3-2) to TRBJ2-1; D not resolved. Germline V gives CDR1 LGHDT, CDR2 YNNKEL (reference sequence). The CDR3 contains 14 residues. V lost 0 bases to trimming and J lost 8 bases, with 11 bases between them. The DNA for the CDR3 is TGTGCCAGCAGCCAAGATTCCGGGTTCGATGAGCAGTTCTTC. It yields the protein CASSQDSGFDEQFF.

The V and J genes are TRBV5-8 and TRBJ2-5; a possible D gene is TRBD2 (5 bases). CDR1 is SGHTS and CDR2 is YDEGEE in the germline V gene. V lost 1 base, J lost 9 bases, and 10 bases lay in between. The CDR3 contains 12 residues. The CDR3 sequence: CASSLLSRAQYF. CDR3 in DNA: TGTGCCAGCAGCTTGCTGTCGCGGGCCCAGTACTTC.

CDR3 coding DNA: TGTGCCAGCTCACCACTATACGGGACTAGCGGGCGAGGGGATACGCAGTATTTT. It yields the protein CASSPLYGTSGRGDTQYF. The chain has TRBV18 and TRBJ2-3; 12 nucleotides line up with TRBD2. The CDR3 length is 18 residues. Germline CDR1 is KGHSH and CDR2 is LQKENI. The V and J ends lost 1 base and 6 bases, in that order; junction bases with no gene match: 11.

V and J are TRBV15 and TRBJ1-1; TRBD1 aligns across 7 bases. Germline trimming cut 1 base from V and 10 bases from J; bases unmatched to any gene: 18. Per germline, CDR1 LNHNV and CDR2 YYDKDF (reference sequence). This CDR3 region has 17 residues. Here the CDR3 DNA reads TGTGCCACCAGCAGAGTTCAGGGGGTCCGACCCCTCCTGGGAGCTTTCTTT. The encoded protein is CATSRVQGVRPLLGAFF.

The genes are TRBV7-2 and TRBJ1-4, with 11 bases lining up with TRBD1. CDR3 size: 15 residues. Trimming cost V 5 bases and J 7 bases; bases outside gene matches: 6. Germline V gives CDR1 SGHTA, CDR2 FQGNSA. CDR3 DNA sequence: TGTGCCAGCAGCGTGGACAGGGGGCTGGTTGAAAAACTGTTTTTT. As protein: CASSVDRGLVEKLFF.

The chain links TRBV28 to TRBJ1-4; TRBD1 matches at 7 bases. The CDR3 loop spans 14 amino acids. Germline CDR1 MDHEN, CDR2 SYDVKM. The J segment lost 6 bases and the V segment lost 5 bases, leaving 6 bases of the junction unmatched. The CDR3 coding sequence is TGTGCCAGCAGTACCACAGGGGAATATGAAAAACTGTTTTTT. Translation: CASSTTGEYEKLFF.

CDR3 amino acids: CAWSTGTSGSQNTGELFF. The DNA for the CDR3 is TGTGCCTGGAGTACAGGAACTAGCGGGAGTCAGAACACCGGGGAGCTGTTTTTT. The chain employs TRBV30 and TRBJ2-2; 11 bases are a match to TRBD2. The CDR3 runs 18 residues. Germline lookup yields CDR1 GTSNPN and CDR2 SVGIG (reference sequence). J was trimmed by 1 base and V by 2 bases; bases with no gene match: 9.

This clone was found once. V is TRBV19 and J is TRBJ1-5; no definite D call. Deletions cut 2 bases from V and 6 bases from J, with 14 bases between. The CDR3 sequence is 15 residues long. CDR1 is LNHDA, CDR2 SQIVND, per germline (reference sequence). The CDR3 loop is CASSISVVRGQPQHF. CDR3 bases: TGTGCCAGTAGTATAAGCGTGGTGCGCGGTCAGCCCCAGCATTTT. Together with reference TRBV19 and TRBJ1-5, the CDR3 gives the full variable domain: DGGITQSPKYLFRKEGQNVTLSCEQNLNHDAMYWYRQDPGQGLRLIYYSQIVNDFQKGDIAEGYSVSREKKESFPLTVTSAQKNPTAFYLCASSISVVRGQPQHFGDGTRLSIL.

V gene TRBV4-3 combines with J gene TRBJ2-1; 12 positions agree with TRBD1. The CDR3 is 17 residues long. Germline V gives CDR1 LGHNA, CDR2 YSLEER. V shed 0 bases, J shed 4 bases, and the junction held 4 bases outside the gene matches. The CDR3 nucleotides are TGCGCCAGCAGCCAAGATAGGGACAGGGGGCCTTACAATGAGCAGTTCTTC. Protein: CASSQDRDRGPYNEQFF.

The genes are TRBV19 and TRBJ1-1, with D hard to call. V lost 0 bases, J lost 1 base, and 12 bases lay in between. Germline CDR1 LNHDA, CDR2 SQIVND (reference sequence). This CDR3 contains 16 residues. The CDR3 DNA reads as TGTGCCAGTAGTATAGATCCGGGAGGTCGGAACACTGAAGCTTTCTTT. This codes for CASSIDPGGRNTEAFF.

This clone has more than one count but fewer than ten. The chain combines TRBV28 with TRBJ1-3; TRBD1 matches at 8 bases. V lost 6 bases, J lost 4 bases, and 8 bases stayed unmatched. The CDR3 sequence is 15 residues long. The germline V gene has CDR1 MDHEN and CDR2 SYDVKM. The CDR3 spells CASRRDRGSGNTIYF. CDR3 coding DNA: TGTGCCAGCAGACGTGACAGGGGATCCGGAAACACCATATATTTT.

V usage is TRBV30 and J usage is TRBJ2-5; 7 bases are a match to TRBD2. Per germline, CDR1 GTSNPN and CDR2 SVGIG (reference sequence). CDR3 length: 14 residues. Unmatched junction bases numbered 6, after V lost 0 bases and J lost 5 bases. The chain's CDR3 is CAWSVFGGRETQYF. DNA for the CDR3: TGTGCCTGGAGTGTATTCGGGGGGAGGGAGACCCAGTACTTC.

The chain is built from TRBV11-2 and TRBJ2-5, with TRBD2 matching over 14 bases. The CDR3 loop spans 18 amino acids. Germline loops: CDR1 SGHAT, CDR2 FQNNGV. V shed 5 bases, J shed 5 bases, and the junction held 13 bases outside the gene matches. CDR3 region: CASSTRTSGRPTSETQYF. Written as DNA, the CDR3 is TGTGCCAGCAGCACTAGGACTAGCGGGAGGCCGACAAGCGAGACCCAGTACTTC.

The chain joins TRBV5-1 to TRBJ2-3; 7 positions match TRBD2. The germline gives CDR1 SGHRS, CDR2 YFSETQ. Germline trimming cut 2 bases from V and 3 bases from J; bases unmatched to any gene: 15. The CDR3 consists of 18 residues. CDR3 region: CASSLASRGTPGTDTQYF. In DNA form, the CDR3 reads TGCGCCAGCAGCTTAGCTTCGCGGGGGACCCCCGGGACAGATACGCAGTATTTT. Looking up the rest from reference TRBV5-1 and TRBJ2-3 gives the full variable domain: KAGVTQTPRYLIKTRGQQVTLSCSPISGHRSVSWYQQTPGQGLQFLFEYFSETQRNKGNFPGRFSGRQFSNSRSEMNVSTLELGDSALYLCASSLASRGTPGTDTQYFGPGTRLTVL.

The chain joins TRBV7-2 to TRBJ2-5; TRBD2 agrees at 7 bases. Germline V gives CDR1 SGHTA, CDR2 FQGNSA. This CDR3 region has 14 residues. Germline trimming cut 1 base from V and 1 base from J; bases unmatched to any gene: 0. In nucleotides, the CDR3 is TGTGCCAGCAGCTTAGGCGGGGGCCAAGAGACCCAGTACTTC. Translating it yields CASSLGGGQETQYF. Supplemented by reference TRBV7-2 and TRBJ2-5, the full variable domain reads GAGVSQSPSNKVTEKGKDVELRCDPISGHTALYWYRQSLGQGLEFLIYFQGNSAPDKSGLPSDRFSAERTGGSVSTLTIQRTQQEDSAVYLCASSLGGGQETQYFGPGTRLLVL.

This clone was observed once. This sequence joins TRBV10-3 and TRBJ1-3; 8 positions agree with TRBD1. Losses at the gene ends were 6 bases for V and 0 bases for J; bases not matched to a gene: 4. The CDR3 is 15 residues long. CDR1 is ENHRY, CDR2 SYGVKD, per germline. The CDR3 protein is CAIRFGQGSGNTIYF. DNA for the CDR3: TGTGCCATCAGGTTCGGACAGGGCTCTGGAAACACCATATATTTT.

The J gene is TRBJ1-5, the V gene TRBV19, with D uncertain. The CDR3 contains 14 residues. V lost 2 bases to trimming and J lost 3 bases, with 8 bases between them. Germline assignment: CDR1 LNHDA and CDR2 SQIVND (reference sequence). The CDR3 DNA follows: TGTGCCAGTAGTATATTTTTCAACAATCAGCCCCAGCATTTT. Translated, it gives CASSIFFNNQPQHF.

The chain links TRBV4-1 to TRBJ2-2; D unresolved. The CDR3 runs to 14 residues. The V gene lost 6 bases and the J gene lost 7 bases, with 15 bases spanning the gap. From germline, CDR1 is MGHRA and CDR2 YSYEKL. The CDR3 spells CASRTLSEDGELFF. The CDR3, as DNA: TGCGCCAGCAGGACTTTGAGTGAGGACGGGGAGCTGTTTTTT.

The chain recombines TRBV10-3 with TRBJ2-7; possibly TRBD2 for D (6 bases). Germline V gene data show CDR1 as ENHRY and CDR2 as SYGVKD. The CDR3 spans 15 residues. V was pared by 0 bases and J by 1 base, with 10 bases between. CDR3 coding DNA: TGTGCCATCAGTGAGTCGAACGGGGGTTCCTACGAGCAGTACTTC. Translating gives CAISESNGGSYEQYF.

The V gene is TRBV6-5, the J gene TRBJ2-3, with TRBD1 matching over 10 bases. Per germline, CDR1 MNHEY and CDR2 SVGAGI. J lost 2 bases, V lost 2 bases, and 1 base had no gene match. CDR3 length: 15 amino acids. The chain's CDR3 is CASSYGTGATDTQYF. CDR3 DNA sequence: TGTGCCAGCAGTTACGGGACAGGGGCCACAGATACGCAGTATTTT.

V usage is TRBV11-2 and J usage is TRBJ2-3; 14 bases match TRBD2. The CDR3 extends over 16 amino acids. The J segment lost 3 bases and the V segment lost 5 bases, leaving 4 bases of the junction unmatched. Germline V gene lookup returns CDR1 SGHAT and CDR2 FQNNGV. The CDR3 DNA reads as TGTGCCAGCAGCGCCCGACTAGCGGGAGGGACAGATACGCAGTATTTT. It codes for CASSARLAGGTDTQYF.

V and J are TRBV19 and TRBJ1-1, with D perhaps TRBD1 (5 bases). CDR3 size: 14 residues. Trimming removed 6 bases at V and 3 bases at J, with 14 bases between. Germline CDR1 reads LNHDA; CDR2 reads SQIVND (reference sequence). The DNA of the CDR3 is TGTGCCAGTAGGATCGCAGGAGGGGACACTGAAGCTTTCTTT. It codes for CASRIAGGDTEAFF.

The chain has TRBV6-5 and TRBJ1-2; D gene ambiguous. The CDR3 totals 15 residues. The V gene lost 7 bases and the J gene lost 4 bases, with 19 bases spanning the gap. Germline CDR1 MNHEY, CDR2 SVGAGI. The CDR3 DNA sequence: TGTGCCAGCATCCCCCTGCAGGCAGGAACCTATGGCTACACCTTC. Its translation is CASIPLQAGTYGYTF.

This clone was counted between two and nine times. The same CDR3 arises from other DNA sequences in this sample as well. The CDR3 spells CASSLGARGRGYGYTF. CDR3 bases: TGTGCCAGCAGCTTAGGCGCGAGGGGGCGAGGCTATGGCTACACCTTC. The chain employs TRBV13 and TRBJ1-2; 7 bases align to TRBD1. Germline CDR1 and CDR2: PRHDT and FYEKMQ (reference sequence). With V trimmed by 0 bases and J by 4 bases, 8 bases remained unmatched. This CDR3 spans 16 amino acids.

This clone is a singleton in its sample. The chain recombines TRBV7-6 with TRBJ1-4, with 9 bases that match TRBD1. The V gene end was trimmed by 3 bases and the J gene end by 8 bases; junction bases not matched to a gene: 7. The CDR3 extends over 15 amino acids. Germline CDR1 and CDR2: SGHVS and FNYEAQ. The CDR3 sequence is CASSLGTGSGEKLFF. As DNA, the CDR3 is TGTGCCAGCAGCTTGGGGACAGGGTCAGGAGAAAAACTGTTTTTT.

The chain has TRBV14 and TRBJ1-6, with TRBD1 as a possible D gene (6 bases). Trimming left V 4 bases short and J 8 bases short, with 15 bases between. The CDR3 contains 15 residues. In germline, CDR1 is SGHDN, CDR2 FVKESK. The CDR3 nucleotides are TGTGCCAGCAGCCGGACAGTGTCACCTTATTCACCCCTCCACTTT. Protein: CASSRTVSPYSPLHF.

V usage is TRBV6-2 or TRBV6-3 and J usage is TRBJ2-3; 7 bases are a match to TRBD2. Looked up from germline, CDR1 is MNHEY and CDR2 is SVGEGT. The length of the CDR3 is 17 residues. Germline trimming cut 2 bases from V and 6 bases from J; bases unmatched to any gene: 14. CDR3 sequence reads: CASSYRSSGVPKDTQYF. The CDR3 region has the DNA TGTGCCAGCAGTTACCGTTCTAGCGGAGTCCCCAAGGATACGCAGTATTTT.